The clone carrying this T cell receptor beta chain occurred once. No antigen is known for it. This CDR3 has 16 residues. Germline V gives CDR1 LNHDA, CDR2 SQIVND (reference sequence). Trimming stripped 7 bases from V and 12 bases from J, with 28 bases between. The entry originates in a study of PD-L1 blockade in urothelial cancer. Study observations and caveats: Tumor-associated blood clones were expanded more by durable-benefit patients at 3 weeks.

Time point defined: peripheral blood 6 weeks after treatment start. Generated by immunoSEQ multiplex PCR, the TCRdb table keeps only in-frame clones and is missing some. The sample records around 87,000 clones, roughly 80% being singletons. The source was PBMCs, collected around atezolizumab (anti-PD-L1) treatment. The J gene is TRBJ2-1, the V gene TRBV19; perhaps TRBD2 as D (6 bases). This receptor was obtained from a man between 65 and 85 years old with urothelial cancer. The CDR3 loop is CASTEGSGTSTMTQFF. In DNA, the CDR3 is TGTGCCAGTACAGAGGGTAGCGGAACCTCTACAATGACGCAGTTCTTC.